These T cell receptor beta chains were read from a single sample in a study of CD4+ T cells in melanoma. TCRdb's table, derived via immunoSEQ multiplex PCR, lists solely in-frame clones and lacks some. Of fewer than 150,000 clones in the sample, around 90% were seen once. All receptors come from a human donor with melanoma. Both conserved end residues are trimmed from each CDR3. Fields, in order: V gene, clone size, J gene, D gene, CDR3 protein. D genes are given only for firm matches. A clone size is listed for some rows: how often the clone was seen (once, few, many), or a class if it is expanded.

v_gene: TRBV19
abundance: NA
j_gene: TRBJ2-7
d_gene: NA
CDR3aa: ASSPPGLIEQY

v_gene: TRBV18
abundance: NA
j_gene: TRBJ1-1
d_gene: NA
CDR3aa: ASSVQGRTEEAF

v_gene: TRBV30
abundance: NA
j_gene: TRBJ2-1
d_gene: NA
CDR3aa: AWSPAFEQF

v_gene: TRBV10-1
abundance: NA
j_gene: TRBJ1-1
d_gene: NA
CDR3aa: ASSERTWGEAF

v_gene: TRBV5-1
abundance: NA
j_gene: TRBJ2-6
d_gene: NA
CDR3aa: ASSWAWGSGANVLT

v_gene: TRBV30
abundance: NA
j_gene: TRBJ1-4
d_gene: NA
CDR3aa: AWSSGWGADEKLF

v_gene: TRBV6-1
abundance: NA
j_gene: TRBJ2-1
d_gene: TRBD1
CDR3aa: ASRRTGVNDEQF

v_gene: TRBV29-1
abundance: NA
j_gene: TRBJ2-4
d_gene: TRBD1
CDR3aa: SGSATGDIQY

v_gene: TRBV10-3
abundance: NA
j_gene: TRBJ2-2
d_gene: NA
CDR3aa: AIRGRDTGELF

v_gene: TRBV9
abundance: NA
j_gene: TRBJ2-1
d_gene: NA
CDR3aa: ASSVVGVEQF

v_gene: TRBV11-1
abundance: NA
j_gene: TRBJ2-2
d_gene: NA
CDR3aa: ASSHGPLNTGELF

v_gene: TRBV5-4
abundance: NA
j_gene: TRBJ1-2
d_gene: NA
CDR3aa: ASSLGGVRRGGYT

v_gene: TRBV5-8
abundance: NA
j_gene: TRBJ2-5
d_gene: TRBD2
CDR3aa: ASSSRLAGFGETQY

v_gene: TRBV18
abundance: NA
j_gene: TRBJ1-5
d_gene: TRBD1
CDR3aa: ASSPGTGYNNQPQH

v_gene: TRBV6-6
abundance: once
j_gene: TRBJ1-5
d_gene: TRBD1
CDR3aa: ASSQGTAGNQPQH

v_gene: TRBV5-5
abundance: NA
j_gene: TRBJ2-1
d_gene: NA
CDR3aa: ASSSKTGNEQF